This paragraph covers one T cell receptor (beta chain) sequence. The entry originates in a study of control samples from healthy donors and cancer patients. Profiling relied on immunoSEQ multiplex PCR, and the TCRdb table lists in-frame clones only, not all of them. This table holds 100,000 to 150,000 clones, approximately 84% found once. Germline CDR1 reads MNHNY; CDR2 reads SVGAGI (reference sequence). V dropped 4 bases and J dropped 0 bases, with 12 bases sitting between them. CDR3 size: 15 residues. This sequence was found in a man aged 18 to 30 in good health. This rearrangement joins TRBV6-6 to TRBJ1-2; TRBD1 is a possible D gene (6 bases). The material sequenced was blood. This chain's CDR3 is CASSSRTVANYGYTF. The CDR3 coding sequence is TGTGCCAGCAGTTCTAGGACAGTCGCTAACTATGGCTACACCTTC.